In this sample, the clone carrying this T cell receptor beta chain turned up once. Its antigen remains unknown. The data are from a study of shared clonotypes between healthy human individuals. Study-level points and caveats: The rarefaction results pointed to incomplete sorted-subset sequencing despite large depth.

Naive CD8 cells were CD45RO-negative, positively selected for CCR7, excluding terminally differentiated effector memory CD45RA+ cells. The assay was immunoSEQ multiplex PCR, and TCRdb's table has in-frame clones only and misses some. Of approximately 740,000 clones in the sample, about 92% are singletons; the top ten hold around 24%. Losses at the gene ends were 3 bases for V and 8 bases for J; bases not matched to a gene: 16. The CDR3 is 17 amino acids. Per germline, CDR1 SQVTM and CDR2 ANQGSEA. The sequence was collected from a man aged 25 to 40 in good health. The specimen was naive CD8+ T cells sorted from blood. The chain recombines TRBV29-1 with TRBJ2-1; 10 bases are shared with TRBD2. CDR3 nucleotide sequence: TGCAGCGTTGATTCCAATATGGCTAGCGGGAGTTTCGATGAGCAGTTCTTC. This encodes CSVDSNMASGSFDEQFF.